The clone carrying this TCR beta chain was recorded many times. The sample comes from a study of CD8+CD57+ T cells in acquired aplastic anemia. The CDR3 contains 13 residues. V was shortened by 4 bases and J by 6 bases, with 10 bases between the two germline ends. Genomic DNA was employed as the template in profiling TCR beta VDJ and CDR3. TCRdb reprocessed the reads via MiXCR and lists one record per CDR3 protein. The table lists about 400,000 distinct CDR3 sequences, roughly 68% of them singletons. This sequence originates from a human donor in good health, serving as a control. The sequencing sample was made of sorted CD4+, CD8+, or CD8+CD57+ T cells (not recorded which) from PBMCs. The chain recombines TRBV12-3 or TRBV12-4 with TRBJ1-5; no firm D call. CDR3 region: CASSSPPPQPQHF. The CDR3 nucleotides read TGTGCCAGCAGTTCACCCCCCCCTCAGCCCCAGCATTTT.